The T cell receptor (beta chain) under discussion was sequenced for a study of regulatory T cells in long-lasting Graves disease (dated by TCRdb to about 2021). Notes on the research overall: Newly diagnosed Graves' disease patients had taken antithyroid drugs for less than 3 months. Persistent Graves' disease patients were compared with newly diagnosed Graves' disease patients by peripheral blood TCR sequencing and RNA sequencing. The study was registered as a clinical trial and conducted in China. A total of about 33 samples underwent TCR sequencing: some 13 from persistent and some 20 from newly diagnosed Graves' disease patients. Here is what the overall study found, with its caveats: As a limitation, the authors acknowledged that the small sample size may reduce accuracy. Sequencing and analysis were restricted to the TCR beta chain. Persistent patients shared more public clonotypes among themselves (around 3,000) than newly diagnosed patients did (roughly 920). Compared with newly diagnosed patients, persistent Graves' disease patients had lower TCR Shannon entropy and fewer highly expanded clones, which suggests clonal expansion. Only peripheral blood was studied, because thyroid tissue, the primary lesion, was inaccessible. TRBV28, TRBJ1-2 and TRBJ2-5 were preferentially used in persistent disease, while TRBV20-1 and TRBJ2-1 were favored in newly diagnosed disease.

The time point label of this sample denotes: newly diagnosed GD, antithyroid drugs for less than 3 months. For both TCR sequencing and RNA sequencing, RNA was extracted from PBMCs using TRIzol. The diagnosis of Graves' disease was made according to American Thyroid Association guidelines. Patients for the study were recruited at an endocrinology department in Xi'an, China. Each patient gave approximately 10 milliliters of peripheral blood, collected in an EDTA anticoagulant tube. Ficoll Paque Plus density gradient separation was used to isolate PBMCs, and no additional T cell sorting was done. RNA quality was checked with an Agilent 2100 Bioanalyzer and agarose gel, and concentration with a NanoDrop 2000. Worth noting for this clonotype: Its cognate antigen has yet to be identified. The CDR3 ends on some other residue instead of the conserved phenylalanine or tryptophan, so this is likely a read error. The limits of the CDR3 on the DNA are not certain, so only TCRdb's listed CDR3 is given.

The germline V gene specifies SGHRS as CDR1 and YFSETQ as CDR2. The CDR3 numbers 9 amino acids, ends counted. The library was obtained by multiplex PCR. Instrument on record: Illumina HiSeq 4000. TCR beta libraries were built with iRepertoire HTBI primers and Arm-PCR amplification of CDR3 regions. Before sequencing, the PCR products went through gel purification. The paper's data handling went like this. A total of 62 TRBV and approximately 15 TRBJ segments were identified across samples and were used for gene usage analysis of CDR3 amino acid clonotypes. Filtered high-quality paired reads were merged into contigs using COPE and FqMerger. BLAST was used to align contigs to IMGT TRBV, TRBD and TRBJ reference genes, with CDR3 defined following IMGT. Any clonotype with a frequency above 0.1% was counted as a highly expanded clone. Shannon entropy served as the measure of repertoire diversity, while the Gini coefficient captured V-J evenness. A clonotype was considered public if more than one individual shared it. Clones were called with MiXCR by TCRdb after fastp trimmed the public reads at Q25, and only in-frame beta chains were retained. Rows matching on CDR3 protein sequence are summarized as one entry with the most common DNA and genes. These V and J calls originate from TCRdb's pipeline instead of the authors' own analysis. The table for this sample lists 400,000 to 450,000 distinct CDR3 sequences; 16% of them were counted only once. The ten most abundant clones make up roughly 10% of the sample.

These records were also assigned to another study, of T cells in Graves' hyperthyroidism and ophthalmopathy. The second study reports: A patient counted as having stable Graves' hyperthyroidism if no progression to ophthalmopathy occurred over 18 months of follow-up. Hyperthyroidism patients were aged 18 to 65 years and newly diagnosed, with disease duration of less than 2 months. The study excluded patients with uncontrolled infections, other autoimmune diseases, pregnancy or lactation. Diagnoses relied on clinical symptoms, serum thyroxine and TRAb, thyroid ultrasound and orbital computed tomography. For the first round of RT-PCR on the TCR CDR3, the HTBI primer set was used together with the Qiagen OneStep RT-PCR kit. Most expanded thyroid clonotypes (frequency above 0.001) were also detected in blood, suggesting blood repertoires may reflect thyroid immune responses. Ophthalmopathy was separated from stable hyperthyroidism by a 13 V-J signature model, with 85% to 90% sensitivity and about 81% specificity obtained in cross-validation and 80%/75% obtained in testing. In validation, progression to ophthalmopathy was predicted by the model with 55% to 71% sensitivity and nearly 75% specificity, a median of approximately 7.1 months before onset. TCR V-J signatures able to tell the groups apart were searched for in a discovery cohort of 100 patients, of whom over 40 had Graves' ophthalmopathy and under 65 had stable Graves' hyperthyroidism. Prospective prediction of ophthalmopathy was tested in an independent validation cohort of 18 to 20 hyperthyroidism patients and around 16 patients who later progressed to ophthalmopathy. For training and testing, the 80 to 100 patients in the discovery cohort were randomly divided in a 7:3 ratio. In addition, the study compared T-cell repertoires in thyroid tissue and in blood from about six Graves' hyperthyroidism patients. Once sampling was done, hyperthyroidism patients were given methimazole at a starting dose of 30 mg daily, whereas ophthalmopathy patients were given high-dose intravenous methylprednisolone. A second multiplex PCR round built the libraries, followed by size selection and purification. Libraries were sequenced paired-end with 100 bp reads on an Illumina HiSeq2000. SOAPnuke was used to process the raw data, removing reads that contained adapters or uncalled bases, had a mean Phred below 15, or lacked an exact match to the constant primer or identifier. High-quality paired reads were merged using COPE v1.2.5, and each unique nucleotide sequence was defined as a clonotype. Clonotypes were aligned to IMGT TRBV, TRBD and TRBJ reference segments using MiTCR v1.1. The analysis included only V-J combinations with a frequency above 0.0001, which together covered more than 99% of the repertoires. A TCS score was defined as the ratio of F50 (clonal expansion) to E x V (chaos), with BLOSUM62-based TCRdist applied between CDR3 peptides within each V-J. Welch's t-statistics and random forest reduced roughly 540 V-J features to roughly 13, which were used in a naive Bayes classifier (R e1071). No statistical method was used to fix the sample size in advance, and group allocation was not hidden from the investigators. TCR Vbeta CDR3 sequencing of some 140 peripheral blood samples (43 ophthalmopathy, 70 to 85 hyperthyroidism and roughly 17 progressor patients) is reported in the paper.

This TCR was sampled from a woman younger than 45 with Graves disease. Donor details come from another sample of the same person, matched by shared clones. The starting material was peripheral blood mononuclear cells (PBMCs), obtained at new diagnosis, from a patient treated with antithyroid drugs. In this chain, TRBV5-1 is recombined with TRBJ2-7; the table's D call of TRBD2 was not tested on the DNA. The encoded CDR3 is CASSLVRDY.